This TCR beta chain derives from a study of blood T cells in healthy people across ages. The germline gives CDR1 LGHNA, CDR2 YNFKEQ. Trimming pared 0 bases from V and 4 bases from J, leaving 4 bases between. The CDR3 loop spans 12 amino acids. Together with a sample-barcoded 5' primer, a J-beta primer mix was included in a second PCR lasting roughly 6 to 12 cycles. TCRdb independently ran MiXCR on the 5' RACE reads; one entry per CDR3 protein. Among about 670,000 distinct CDR3 sequences listed, 40% to 45% were seen once. This clonotype has at least ten counts. This sequence joins TRBV4-2 and TRBJ2-7; D is unresolved. Material: blood. The TCR originated in a man aged 80 or over in good health. The chain's CDR3 is CASSQDTYEQYF. The CDR3 DNA reads as TGTGCCAGCAGCCAAGATACGTACGAGCAGTACTTC.